The text below deals with one T cell receptor (beta chain). The sample originates from a study of blood T cell repertoires in COVID-19. Study-wide context: The analysed material was cDNA or gDNA that came from T cells, B-cell-depleted T cells, or PBMCs.

V shed 5 bases, J shed 2 bases, and the junction held 9 bases outside the gene matches. The CDR3 covers 16 residues. CDR1 is SGHTA, CDR2 FQGTGA, per germline. As originally analysed: Amplification with reference gene primers provided the estimates of nucleated cell counts. TCRdb's table, derived via immunoSEQ multiplex PCR, lists solely in-frame clones and lacks some. That table supplies the V and J calls and clone size; D and trimming were determined from the DNA. The sample lists over 250,000 clones, around 86% occurring once. The source is a man in his forties or fifties with acute or convalescent COVID-19. The genes are TRBV7-3 and TRBJ2-3; 8 bases fit TRBD2. Sample: peripheral blood. CDR3 residues: CASSLGGASPTDTQYF. The CDR3 nucleotides read TGTGCCAGCAGCCTCGGGGGGGCTAGTCCCACAGATACGCAGTATTTT.